This T cell receptor (beta chain) was documented in a study of beta chain features in type 1 diabetes. Looking at the study overall: Patients were similar to healthy donors in age and gender (as well as in cell yields). Findings and limits, study-wide: Shortening of TCRB CDR3s, moderate but significant, appeared in all four CD4+ subsets of Type 1 diabetes patients.

Expressed TCRB transcripts were sequenced, since all the RNA that had been isolated was reverse transcribed. Average reads for naive, central memory and regulatory T cell samples were several million. The data were produced by immunoSEQ multiplex PCR, yet TCRdb's version contains in-frame clones alone and is incomplete. The table has 350,000 to 450,000 clones, over 12% seen once. Populations obtained by sorting all exceeded 98% purity. Points on this clone: Its matching antigen is unknown.

The sequence was obtained from a woman aged 18-35 years in good health. Sequenced sample: naive CD4+ T cells from blood.

The CDR3 is CASTRLAGYNEQFF. In DNA form, the CDR3 reads TGTGCCAGCACACGCCTAGCGGGATACAATGAGCAGTTCTTC. The V call is TRBV7-2, the J call TRBJ2-1, with 9 bases aligning to TRBD2. The CDR3 is 14 amino acids. Germline CDR1 and CDR2: SGHTA and FQGNSA. V lost 7 bases and J lost 4; bases outside the gene matches: 5.